This T cell receptor (beta chain) is drawn from a study of cytomegalovirus exposure and HLA in healthy donors. Whole-study context: Unique TCR beta sequences numbering fewer than 130 million came from some 200 million T cells in an earlier analysis.

Concerning this clone: Antigen specificity is unknown.

PCR primers comprised 60 Vbeta and 13 Jbeta primers. Only in-frame clones appear in the TCRdb table, and some are missing; sequencing was by immunoSEQ multiplex PCR. The sample carries some 87,000 clones, about 73% recorded once. General study results and limits: TCR sequences were mostly rare, though some public TCRs occurred in many donors.

The origin of this receptor is a woman aged 45-65 years in good health and CMV-seropositive. Sequencing was carried out using PBMCs.

The chain's CDR3 is CASSFTALSSGNTIYF. DNA for the CDR3: TGCGCCAGCAGCTTCACAGCCTTGAGCTCTGGAAACACCATATATTTT. The chain carries TRBV5-1 and TRBJ1-3; D is ambiguous. The CDR3 runs to 16 residues. Deletions cut 2 bases from V and 0 bases from J, with 12 bases between. CDR1 and CDR2 from the germline V gene are SGHRS and YFSETQ.